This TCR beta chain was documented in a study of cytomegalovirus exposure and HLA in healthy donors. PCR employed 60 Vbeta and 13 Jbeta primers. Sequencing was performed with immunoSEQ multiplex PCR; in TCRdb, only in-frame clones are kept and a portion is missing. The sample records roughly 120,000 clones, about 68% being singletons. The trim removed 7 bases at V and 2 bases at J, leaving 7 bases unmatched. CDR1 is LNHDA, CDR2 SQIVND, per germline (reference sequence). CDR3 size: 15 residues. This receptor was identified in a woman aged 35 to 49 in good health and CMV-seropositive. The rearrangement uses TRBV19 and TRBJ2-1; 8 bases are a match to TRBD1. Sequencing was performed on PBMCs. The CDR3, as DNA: TGTGCCAGTACCCCCGCAGGGGGCGCCTACAATGAGCAGTTCTTC. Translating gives CASTPAGGAYNEQFF.